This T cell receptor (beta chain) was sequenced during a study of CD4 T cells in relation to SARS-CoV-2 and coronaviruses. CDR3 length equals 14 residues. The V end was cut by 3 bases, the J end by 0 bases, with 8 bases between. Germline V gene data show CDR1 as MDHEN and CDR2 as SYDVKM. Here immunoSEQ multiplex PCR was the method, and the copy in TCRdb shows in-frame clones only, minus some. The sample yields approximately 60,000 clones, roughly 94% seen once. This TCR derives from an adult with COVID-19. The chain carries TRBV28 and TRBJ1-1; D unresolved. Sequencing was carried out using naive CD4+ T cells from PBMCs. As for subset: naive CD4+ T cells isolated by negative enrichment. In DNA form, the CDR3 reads TGTGCCAGCAGTTTGTTGAGGATGAACACTGAAGCTTTCTTT. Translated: CASSLLRMNTEAFF.